This T cell receptor (beta chain) was obtained from a study of cytomegalovirus exposure and HLA in healthy donors. Germline values: CDR1 SGHNT, CDR2 YYREEE (reference sequence). V lost 4 bases and J lost 4, with 6 bases in between. The CDR3 totals 12 residues. Study-wide findings and caveats: With later analysis, a missense DCLRE1C variant became linked to TCR beta V- and J-gene trimming.

Vbeta (60) and Jbeta (13) primers were used in the PCR. The table came from immunoSEQ multiplex PCR; TCRdb's copy has only in-frame clones and leaves some out. The sample shows over 95,000 clones, about 83% of them seen only once. This clone was counted only a few times. The antigen remains undetermined. This TCR was recovered from a female donor in good health and CMV-seronegative. Material: PBMCs. The chain uses TRBV5-4 and TRBJ2-1; D unresolved. CDR3 amino acids: CASSLLYNEQFF. The CDR3 region has the DNA TGTGCCAGCAGCCTCTTATACAATGAGCAGTTCTTC.